These T cell receptor beta chains were read from a single sample in a study of CD8+CD57+ T cells in acquired aplastic anemia. From the reads, TCRdb called clonotypes with MiXCR, one entry per CDR3 protein. The sample lists about 150,000 distinct CDR3 sequences, about 54% occurring once. Material: sorted CD4+, CD8+, or CD8+CD57+ T cells (not recorded which) from PBMCs. The receptors originated from a human donor with aplastic anemia. Both conserved end residues are part of each CDR3. The order of the fields is J gene, V gene, CDR3 protein.

TRBJ2-7 TRBV9 CASSVRVGLDEQYF
TRBJ2-7 TRBV7-2 CASSLGGAVYEQYF
TRBJ2-3 TRBV6-1 CASLMDLGGTDTQYF
TRBJ1-2 TRBV29-1 CSVELGNYGYTF
TRBJ2-5 TRBV11-3 CASSLDPGRRETQYF
TRBJ1-3 TRBV13 CASSLGSFENTIYF
TRBJ1-2 TRBV10-3 CAISEGQGGGYTF
TRBJ2-7 TRBV20-1 CSARAGTAYEQYF
TRBJ2-1 TRBV6-4 CASSEFSGGAVDEQFF
TRBJ1-2 TRBV12-3/TRBV12-4 CASIRQGLTF
TRBJ2-7 TRBV4-2 CASSQAPGIGYEQYF
TRBJ2-2 TRBV7-8 CASPWNTGELFF
TRBJ1-5 TRBV6-5 CASSNPNQPQHF
TRBJ1-1 TRBV25-1 CASSGDRGNDEAFF
TRBJ2-5 TRBV7-6 CASSLQRTRGGQRETQYF